This T cell receptor beta chain was retrieved from a study of regulatory T cells in long-lasting Graves disease. Overall study results and limits: Newly diagnosed disease favored TRBV20-1 and TRBJ2-1 over persistent disease.

V lost 1 base and J lost 0, with 9 bases in between. Germline lookup yields CDR1 MDHEN and CDR2 SYDVKM. This CDR3 has 15 residues. A note on this clonotype: Its antigen is as yet unknown.

Arm-PCR of CDR3 regions and iRepertoire HTBI primers were used to build TCR beta libraries. TCRdb re-called the multiplex PCR reads through MiXCR, storing one row per CDR3 protein. The sample comprises approximately 350,000 distinct CDR3 sequences, roughly 17% of which are singletons, and 25% to 30% rests with the top ten. Time point denoted: newly diagnosed GD, antithyroid drugs for less than 3 months. RNA extracted from PBMCs served as the sequencing template. The sample also formed part of further work on T cells in Graves' hyperthyroidism and ophthalmopathy. That work contributes: Stable hyperthyroidism and ophthalmopathy were separated using 13 V-J signatures.

Sample: peripheral blood mononuclear cells (PBMCs), taken at new diagnosis, from a patient treated with antithyroid drugs. The TCR comes from a middle-aged man with Graves disease. This chain connects TRBV28 to TRBJ1-1; D gene unclear. CDR3 in amino acids: CASSLYRIMNTEAFF. CDR3 coding DNA: TGTGCCAGCAGTTTATATCGGATCATGAACACTGAAGCTTTCTTT. Based on the CDR3 plus reference TRBV28 and TRBJ1-1, the full variable domain is DVKVTQSSRYLVKRTGEKVFLECVQDMDHENMFWYRQDPGLGLRLIYFSYDVKMKEKGDIPEGYSVSREKKERFSLILESASTNQTSMYLCASSLYRIMNTEAFFGQGTRLTVV.